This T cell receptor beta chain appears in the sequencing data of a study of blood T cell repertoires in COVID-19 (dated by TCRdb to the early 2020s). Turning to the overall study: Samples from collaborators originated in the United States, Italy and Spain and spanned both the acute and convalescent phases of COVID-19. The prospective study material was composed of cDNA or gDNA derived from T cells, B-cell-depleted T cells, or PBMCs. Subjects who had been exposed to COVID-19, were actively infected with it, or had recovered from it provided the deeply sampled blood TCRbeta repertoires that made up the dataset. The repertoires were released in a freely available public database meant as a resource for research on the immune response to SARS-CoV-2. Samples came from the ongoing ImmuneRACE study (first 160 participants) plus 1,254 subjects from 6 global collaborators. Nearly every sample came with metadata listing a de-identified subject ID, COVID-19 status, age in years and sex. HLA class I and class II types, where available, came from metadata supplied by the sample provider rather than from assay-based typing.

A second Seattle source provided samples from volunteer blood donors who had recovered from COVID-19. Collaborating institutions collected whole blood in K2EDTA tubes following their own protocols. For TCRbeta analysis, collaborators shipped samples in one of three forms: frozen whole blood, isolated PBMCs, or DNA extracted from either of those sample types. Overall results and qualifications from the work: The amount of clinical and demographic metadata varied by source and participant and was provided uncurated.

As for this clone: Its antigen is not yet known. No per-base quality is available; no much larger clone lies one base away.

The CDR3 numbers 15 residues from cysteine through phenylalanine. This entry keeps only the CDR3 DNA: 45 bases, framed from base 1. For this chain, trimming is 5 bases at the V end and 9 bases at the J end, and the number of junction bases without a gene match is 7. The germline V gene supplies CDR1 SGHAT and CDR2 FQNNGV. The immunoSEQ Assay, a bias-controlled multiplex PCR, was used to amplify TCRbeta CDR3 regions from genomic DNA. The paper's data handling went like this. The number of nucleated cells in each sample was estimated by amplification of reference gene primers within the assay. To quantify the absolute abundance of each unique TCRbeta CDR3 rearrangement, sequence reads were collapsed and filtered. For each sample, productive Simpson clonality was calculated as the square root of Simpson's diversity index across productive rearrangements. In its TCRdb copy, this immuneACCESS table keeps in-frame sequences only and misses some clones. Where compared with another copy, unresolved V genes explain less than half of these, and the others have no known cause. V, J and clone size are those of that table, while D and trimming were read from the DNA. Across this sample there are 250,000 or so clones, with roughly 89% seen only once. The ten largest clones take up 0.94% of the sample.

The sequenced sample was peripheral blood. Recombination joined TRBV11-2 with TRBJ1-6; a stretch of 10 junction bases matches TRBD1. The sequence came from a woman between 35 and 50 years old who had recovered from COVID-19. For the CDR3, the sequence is CASSPGTGDFSPLHF. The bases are TGTGCCAGCAGCCCGGGGACAGGGGATTTTTCACCCCTCCACTTT.